This T cell receptor beta chain was recorded in a study of blood T cell repertoires in COVID-19. About the study: Italy, Spain and the United States were the sources of the convalescent and acute COVID-19 samples. PBMCs, B-cell-depleted T cells, or T cells provided the cDNA or gDNA that made up the material.

The germline V and J ends were trimmed by 8 bases and 5 bases, with 9 bases remaining between them. Per the germline V gene, CDR1 is MNHEY and CDR2 is SMNVEV (reference sequence). This CDR3 is built from 12 residues. Per the original data handling: Reference gene primer amplification gave nucleated cell count estimates. TCRdb's table, derived via immunoSEQ multiplex PCR, lists solely in-frame clones and lacks some. V, J and clone size reflect that table, while D and trimming were determined from the DNA. The sample records fewer than 300,000 clones, around 89% being singletons. The sequenced sample was peripheral blood. This clonotype originated in a woman in her thirties or forties who had recovered from COVID-19. V and J are TRBV27 and TRBJ1-4; a weak D match, TRBD1 (5 bases). The CDR3 loop reads CASGGGNEKLFF. The CDR3 nucleotides read TGTGCCAGCGGGGGGGGGAATGAAAAACTGTTTTTT.